A selection of T cell receptor beta chains follows, all from one sample in a study of PD-1 blockade in classical Hodgkin lymphoma. Measured with immunoSEQ multiplex PCR; TCRdb has only the in-frame clones, and not every one. This sample yields around 12,000 clones, of which around 90% are seen a single time; 0.5% to 0.65% belongs to the top ten. The source was CD4+ T cells from blood, collected at baseline. The source of these receptors is a human donor with classical Hodgkin lymphoma. Both conserved end residues are part of each CDR3. Fields, in order: V gene, J gene, clone size, D gene, CDR3 DNA, CDR3 protein. D genes are given only for firm matches. Not every row has a clone size; where given, it reads once, few, many or a size class.

V gene: TRBV5-1
J gene: TRBJ2-4
clone size: NA
D gene: NA
CDR3 DNA: TGCGCCAGCAGACTGGGACTTCAGAACATTCAGTACTTC
CDR3 protein: CASRLGLQNIQYF

V gene: TRBV6-5
J gene: TRBJ2-5
clone size: NA
D gene: TRBD2
CDR3 DNA: TGTGCCAGCAGTTACTCGGCTAGCGGGGTAGAGACCCAGTACTTC
CDR3 protein: CASSYSASGVETQYF

V gene: TRBV13
J gene: TRBJ2-2
clone size: NA
D gene: TRBD2
CDR3 DNA: TGTGCCAGCAGCCTAGAGGGTACGGGAGGTCGGGACACCGGGGAGCTGTTTTTT
CDR3 protein: CASSLEGTGGRDTGELFF

V gene: TRBV27
J gene: TRBJ2-7
clone size: NA
D gene: NA
CDR3 DNA: TGTGCCAGCAGTTCCCGGGGCAGGGGGGCCTACGAGCAGTACTTC
CDR3 protein: CASSSRGRGAYEQYF

V gene: TRBV18
J gene: TRBJ2-2
clone size: NA
D gene: NA
CDR3 DNA: TGTGCCAGCTCACCCCCAGGACGGGCGAACACCGGGGAGCTGTTTTTT
CDR3 protein: CASSPPGRANTGELFF

V gene: TRBV6-5
J gene: TRBJ1-3
clone size: NA
D gene: NA
CDR3 DNA: TGTGCCAGCAGCCCCCCAGCGGGATCTGGAAACACCATATATTTT
CDR3 protein: CASSPPAGSGNTIYF

V gene: TRBV5-1
J gene: TRBJ2-5
clone size: NA
D gene: TRBD1
CDR3 DNA: TGCGCCAGCAGCCCAGACAGGGTCCTTGAGACCCAGTACTTC
CDR3 protein: CASSPDRVLETQYF

V gene: TRBV7-9
J gene: TRBJ1-1
clone size: NA
D gene: TRBD1
CDR3 DNA: TGTGCCAGCAGCTCGCGGGACTTACAGGGGATGAACACTGAAGCTTTCTTT
CDR3 protein: CASSSRDLQGMNTEAFF

V gene: TRBV7-2
J gene: TRBJ2-3
clone size: NA
D gene: NA
CDR3 DNA: TGTGCCAGCAGGGGCCGGGACTTTTCGATGGATACGCAGTATTTT
CDR3 protein: CASRGRDFSMDTQYF

V gene: TRBV10-3
J gene: TRBJ2-1
clone size: NA
D gene: TRBD2
CDR3 DNA: TGTGCCATCAGTGAGTCCCGCGTAGCGGGGGGTTACAATGAGCAGTTCTTC
CDR3 protein: CAISESRVAGGYNEQFF

V gene: TRBV7-9
J gene: TRBJ2-1
clone size: once
D gene: NA
CDR3 DNA: TGTGCCAGCAGCCTAGGTCGCTGGCCGAGCTCCTACAATGAGCAGTTCTTC
CDR3 protein: CASSLGRWPSSYNEQFF

V gene: TRBV5-1
J gene: TRBJ2-7
clone size: NA
D gene: TRBD2
CDR3 DNA: TGCGCCAGCAGCCCCGGACTAGCGGGGTTTCGCTACGAGCAGTACTTC
CDR3 protein: CASSPGLAGFRYEQYF

V gene: TRBV5-5
J gene: TRBJ2-1
clone size: NA
D gene: TRBD2
CDR3 DNA: TGTGCCAGCAGCTTGTGGTCTAGCGGGGGGGATGAGCAGTTCTTC
CDR3 protein: CASSLWSSGGDEQFF

V gene: TRBV7-9
J gene: TRBJ2-1
clone size: NA
D gene: NA
CDR3 DNA: TGTGCCAGCAGCTTAGCGGGGATCTGGGGAGAGCAGTTCTTC
CDR3 protein: CASSLAGIWGEQFF

V gene: TRBV18
J gene: TRBJ1-2
clone size: few
D gene: TRBD1
CDR3 DNA: TGTGCCAGCTCACCCGGACAGGGCGGCTATGGCTACACCTTC
CDR3 protein: CASSPGQGGYGYTF

V gene: TRBV5-8
J gene: TRBJ1-1
clone size: NA
D gene: TRBD1
CDR3 DNA: TGTGCCAGCAGCTCTATCCAGGGGGGCTTAACTGAAGCTTTCTTT
CDR3 protein: CASSSIQGGLTEAFF

V gene: TRBV10-3
J gene: TRBJ2-7
clone size: once
D gene: NA
CDR3 DNA: TGTGCCTACCCCCGCAGGACCCCTTACGAGCAGTACTTC
CDR3 protein: CAYPRRTPYEQYF

V gene: TRBV7-2
J gene: TRBJ1-2
clone size: NA
D gene: NA
CDR3 DNA: TGTGCCAGCAGCACCCCTAACCGGGGGCGCGAAGGTGGCTACACCTTC
CDR3 protein: CASSTPNRGREGGYTF

V gene: TRBV5-1
J gene: TRBJ2-5
clone size: NA
D gene: TRBD2
CDR3 DNA: TGCGCCAGCAGCTTGGCCGGGGGGGGCGAGACCCAGTACTTC
CDR3 protein: CASSLAGGGETQYF

V gene: TRBV6-1
J gene: TRBJ2-7
clone size: NA
D gene: NA
CDR3 DNA: TGTGCCAGCAGTGGGGGACCAGGCTCCTACGAGCAGTACTTC
CDR3 protein: CASSGGPGSYEQYF

V gene: TRBV13
J gene: TRBJ2-1
clone size: NA
D gene: NA
CDR3 DNA: TGTGCCAGCAGCTCCCTCCCCGTCTCAACCCAAAAACGATACAATGAGCAGTTCTTC
CDR3 protein: CASSSLPVSTQKRYNEQFF

V gene: TRBV7-8
J gene: TRBJ2-1
clone size: once
D gene: TRBD1
CDR3 DNA: TGTGCCAGCAGCCAGGACAGGGGGGGTGAGCAGTTCTTC
CDR3 protein: CASSQDRGGEQFF

V gene: TRBV10-3
J gene: TRBJ2-1
clone size: NA
D gene: NA
CDR3 DNA: TGTGCCATCAGTGGGGGGAGGCTGAGCAATGAGCAGTTCTTC
CDR3 protein: CAISGGRLSNEQFF

V gene: TRBV7-9
J gene: TRBJ1-4
clone size: NA
D gene: NA
CDR3 DNA: TGTGCCAGCAGCCTAACAGTTGCAACTAATGAAAAACTGTTTTTT
CDR3 protein: CASSLTVATNEKLFF

V gene: TRBV11-2
J gene: TRBJ2-7
clone size: NA
D gene: NA
CDR3 DNA: TGTGCCAGCAGCTTAGATCACGAGCAGTACTTC
CDR3 protein: CASSLDHEQYF

V gene: TRBV5-1
J gene: TRBJ2-7
clone size: NA
D gene: NA
CDR3 DNA: TGCGCCAGCAGTCACACTCCTAGCGCTGGCGACGAGCAGTACTTC
CDR3 protein: CASSHTPSAGDEQYF

V gene: TRBV4-1
J gene: TRBJ1-2
clone size: NA
D gene: NA
CDR3 DNA: TGCGCCAGCAGCCAACAGGGCGCCGAGGGCTACACCTTC
CDR3 protein: CASSQQGAEGYTF

V gene: TRBV4-1
J gene: TRBJ1-4
clone size: NA
D gene: TRBD1
CDR3 DNA: TGCGCCAGCAGCCAAGATGTCGACAGGGGGCGAACTAATGAAAAACTGTTTTTT
CDR3 protein: CASSQDVDRGRTNEKLFF

V gene: TRBV6-1
J gene: TRBJ2-5
clone size: NA
D gene: TRBD2
CDR3 DNA: TGTGCCAGCGCTCGCGCTAGCGGGAGTAGGGAGACCCAGTACTTC
CDR3 protein: CASARASGSRETQYF

V gene: TRBV5-1
J gene: TRBJ1-2
clone size: NA
D gene: TRBD1
CDR3 DNA: TGCGCCAGCAGCGCAACGGGACAGGGCTATGGCTACACCTTC
CDR3 protein: CASSATGQGYGYTF

V gene: TRBV11-3
J gene: TRBJ2-3
clone size: NA
D gene: NA
CDR3 DNA: TGTGCCAGCAGCTTAGATGACCGAGATACGCAGTATTTT
CDR3 protein: CASSLDDRDTQYF

V gene: TRBV2
J gene: TRBJ1-2
clone size: NA
D gene: NA
CDR3 DNA: TGTGCCAGCAGCAGGGGTTATGGCTACACCTTC
CDR3 protein: CASSRGYGYTF

V gene: TRBV28
J gene: TRBJ1-2
clone size: NA
D gene: TRBD1
CDR3 DNA: TGTGCCAGCAGCTTCCCGGGACAGACATCCGAGGGGGGCTACACCTTC
CDR3 protein: CASSFPGQTSEGGYTF

V gene: TRBV5-1
J gene: TRBJ2-7
clone size: NA
D gene: TRBD1
CDR3 DNA: TGCGCCAGCAGCTTGGCCCCCGGACAGGGAATATACGAGCAGTACTTC
CDR3 protein: CASSLAPGQGIYEQYF

V gene: TRBV2
J gene: TRBJ1-5
clone size: few
D gene: TRBD1
CDR3 DNA: TGTGCCAGCAGCCTACAGGGGTGGGGCAATCAGCCCCAGCATTTT
CDR3 protein: CASSLQGWGNQPQHF

V gene: TRBV29-1
J gene: TRBJ2-7
clone size: NA
D gene: NA
CDR3 DNA: TGCAGCGTCATCGACGGAATAAGCTCCTACGAGCAGTACTTC
CDR3 protein: CSVIDGISSYEQYF

V gene: TRBV5-1
J gene: TRBJ1-2
clone size: few
D gene: TRBD1
CDR3 DNA: TGCGCCAGCAGCCGGGACAGGGAAGTGTACACCTTC
CDR3 protein: CASSRDREVYTF

V gene: TRBV2
J gene: TRBJ2-3
clone size: NA
D gene: NA
CDR3 DNA: TGTGCCAGCAGGGTCGGCGGAAGCACAGATACGCAGTATTTT
CDR3 protein: CASRVGGSTDTQYF

V gene: TRBV19
J gene: TRBJ2-2
clone size: NA
D gene: TRBD1
CDR3 DNA: TGTGCCAGTAACAGGGGGCTATACACCGGGGAGCTGTTTTTT
CDR3 protein: CASNRGLYTGELFF

V gene: TRBV2
J gene: TRBJ2-7
clone size: NA
D gene: NA
CDR3 DNA: TGTGGAAGCGGTACCTCCTACGAGCAGTACTTC
CDR3 protein: CGSGTSYEQYF

V gene: TRBV10-1
J gene: TRBJ2-1
clone size: NA
D gene: TRBD2
CDR3 DNA: TGCGCCAGCAGTGTCGGGGGGAGAAATGAGCAGTTCTTC
CDR3 protein: CASSVGGRNEQFF

V gene: TRBV2
J gene: TRBJ2-7
clone size: NA
D gene: TRBD1
CDR3 DNA: TGTGCCAGCAGGGCCGGGACAGGCGCCTACGAGCAGTACTTC
CDR3 protein: CASRAGTGAYEQYF

V gene: TRBV25-1
J gene: TRBJ2-5
clone size: NA
D gene: TRBD2
CDR3 DNA: TGTGCCAGCGGGGGCCAGGGTAGCGGGGGACCAGAGACCCAGTACTTC
CDR3 protein: CASGGQGSGGPETQYF

V gene: TRBV6-5
J gene: TRBJ2-1
clone size: NA
D gene: NA
CDR3 DNA: TGTGCCAGCACCGGGGGTTTCTACAATGAGCAGTTCTTC
CDR3 protein: CASTGGFYNEQFF

V gene: TRBV9
J gene: TRBJ2-1
clone size: NA
D gene: TRBD2
CDR3 DNA: TGTGCCAGCAGCGTTCAGGCTAGCGGGCCCAATGAGCAGTTCTTC
CDR3 protein: CASSVQASGPNEQFF

V gene: TRBV18
J gene: TRBJ2-5
clone size: NA
D gene: NA
CDR3 DNA: TGTGCCAGCTCACGCACCCTGACAGAAGAGACCCAGTACTTC
CDR3 protein: CASSRTLTEETQYF

V gene: TRBV28
J gene: TRBJ1-5
clone size: few
D gene: NA
CDR3 DNA: TGTGCCAGCAGTTTACGAAACAGCCAAGGGCAGCCCCAGCATTTT
CDR3 protein: CASSLRNSQGQPQHF

V gene: TRBV19
J gene: TRBJ1-2
clone size: NA
D gene: NA
CDR3 DNA: TGTGCCAGTAGTATGATACCGTATGGCTACACCTTC
CDR3 protein: CASSMIPYGYTF

V gene: TRBV27
J gene: TRBJ1-2
clone size: NA
D gene: NA
CDR3 DNA: TGTGCCAGCTCAAATCGACAAGATGGCTACACCTTC
CDR3 protein: CASSNRQDGYTF

V gene: TRBV11-2
J gene: TRBJ2-1
clone size: NA
D gene: TRBD2
CDR3 DNA: TGTGCCAGCAGCTTATATGTGTTGGATTGGCTAGCGGGGATGAATGAGCAGTTCTTC
CDR3 protein: CASSLYVLDWLAGMNEQFF

V gene: TRBV18
J gene: TRBJ2-3
clone size: NA
D gene: TRBD1
CDR3 DNA: TGTGCCAGCTCACTCACAGGGGATCCCCGCACAGATACGCAGTATTTT
CDR3 protein: CASSLTGDPRTDTQYF

V gene: TRBV5-4
J gene: TRBJ2-1
clone size: few
D gene: NA
CDR3 DNA: TGTGCCAGCAGCCCGGGTCTAGTCGGTGAGCAGTTCTTC
CDR3 protein: CASSPGLVGEQFF